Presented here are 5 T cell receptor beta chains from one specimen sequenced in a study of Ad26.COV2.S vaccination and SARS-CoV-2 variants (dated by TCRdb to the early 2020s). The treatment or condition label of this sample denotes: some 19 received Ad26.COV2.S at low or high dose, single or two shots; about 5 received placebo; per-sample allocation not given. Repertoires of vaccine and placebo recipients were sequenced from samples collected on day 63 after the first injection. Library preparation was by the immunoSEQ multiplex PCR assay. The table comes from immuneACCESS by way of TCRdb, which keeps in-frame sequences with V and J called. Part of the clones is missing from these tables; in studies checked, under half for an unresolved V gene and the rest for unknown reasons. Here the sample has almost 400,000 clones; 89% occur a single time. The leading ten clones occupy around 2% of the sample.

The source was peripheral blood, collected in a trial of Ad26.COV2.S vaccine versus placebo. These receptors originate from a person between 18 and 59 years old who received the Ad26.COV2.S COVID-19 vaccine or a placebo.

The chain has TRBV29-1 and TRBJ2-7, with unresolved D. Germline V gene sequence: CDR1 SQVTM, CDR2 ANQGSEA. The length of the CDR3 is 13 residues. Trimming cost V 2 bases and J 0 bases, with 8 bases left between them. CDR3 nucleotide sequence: TGCAGCGTTGAACGTTATAGCTCCTACGAGCAGTACTTC. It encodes CSVERYSSYEQYF.

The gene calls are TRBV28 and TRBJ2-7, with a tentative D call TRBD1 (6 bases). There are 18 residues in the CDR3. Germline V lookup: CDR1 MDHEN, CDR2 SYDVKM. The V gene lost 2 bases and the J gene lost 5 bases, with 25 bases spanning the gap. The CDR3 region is CASSLGQGFPRDHHEQYF. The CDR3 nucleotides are TGTGCCAGCAGTTTAGGGCAGGGGTTTCCTCGGGACCACCACGAGCAGTACTTC. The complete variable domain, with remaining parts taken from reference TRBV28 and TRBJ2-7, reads DVKVTQSSRYLVKRTGEKVFLECVQDMDHENMFWYRQDPGLGLRLIYFSYDVKMKEKGDIPEGYSVSREKKERFSLILESASTNQTSMYLCASSLGQGFPRDHHEQYFGPGTRLTVT.

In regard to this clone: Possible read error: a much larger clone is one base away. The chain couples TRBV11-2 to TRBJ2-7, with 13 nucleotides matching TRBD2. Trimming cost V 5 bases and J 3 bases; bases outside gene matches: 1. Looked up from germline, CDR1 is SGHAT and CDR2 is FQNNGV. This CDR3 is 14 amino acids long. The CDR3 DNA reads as TGTGCCAGCAGCCGGACTAGCGGGAGCTACGAGCAGTACTTC. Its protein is CASSRTSGSYEQYF.

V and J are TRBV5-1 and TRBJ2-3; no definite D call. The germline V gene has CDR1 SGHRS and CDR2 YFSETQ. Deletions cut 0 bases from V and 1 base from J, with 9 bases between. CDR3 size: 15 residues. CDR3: CASSLANPGTDTQYF. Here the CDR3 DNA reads TGCGCCAGCAGCTTGGCCAATCCTGGCACAGATACGCAGTATTTT.

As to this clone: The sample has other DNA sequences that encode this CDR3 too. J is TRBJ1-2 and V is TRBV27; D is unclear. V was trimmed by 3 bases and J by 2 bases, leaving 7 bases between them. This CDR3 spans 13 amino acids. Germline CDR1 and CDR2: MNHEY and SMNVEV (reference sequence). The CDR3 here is CASSFYRNYGYTF. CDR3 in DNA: TGTGCCAGCAGTTTTTACCGAAACTATGGCTACACCTTC.